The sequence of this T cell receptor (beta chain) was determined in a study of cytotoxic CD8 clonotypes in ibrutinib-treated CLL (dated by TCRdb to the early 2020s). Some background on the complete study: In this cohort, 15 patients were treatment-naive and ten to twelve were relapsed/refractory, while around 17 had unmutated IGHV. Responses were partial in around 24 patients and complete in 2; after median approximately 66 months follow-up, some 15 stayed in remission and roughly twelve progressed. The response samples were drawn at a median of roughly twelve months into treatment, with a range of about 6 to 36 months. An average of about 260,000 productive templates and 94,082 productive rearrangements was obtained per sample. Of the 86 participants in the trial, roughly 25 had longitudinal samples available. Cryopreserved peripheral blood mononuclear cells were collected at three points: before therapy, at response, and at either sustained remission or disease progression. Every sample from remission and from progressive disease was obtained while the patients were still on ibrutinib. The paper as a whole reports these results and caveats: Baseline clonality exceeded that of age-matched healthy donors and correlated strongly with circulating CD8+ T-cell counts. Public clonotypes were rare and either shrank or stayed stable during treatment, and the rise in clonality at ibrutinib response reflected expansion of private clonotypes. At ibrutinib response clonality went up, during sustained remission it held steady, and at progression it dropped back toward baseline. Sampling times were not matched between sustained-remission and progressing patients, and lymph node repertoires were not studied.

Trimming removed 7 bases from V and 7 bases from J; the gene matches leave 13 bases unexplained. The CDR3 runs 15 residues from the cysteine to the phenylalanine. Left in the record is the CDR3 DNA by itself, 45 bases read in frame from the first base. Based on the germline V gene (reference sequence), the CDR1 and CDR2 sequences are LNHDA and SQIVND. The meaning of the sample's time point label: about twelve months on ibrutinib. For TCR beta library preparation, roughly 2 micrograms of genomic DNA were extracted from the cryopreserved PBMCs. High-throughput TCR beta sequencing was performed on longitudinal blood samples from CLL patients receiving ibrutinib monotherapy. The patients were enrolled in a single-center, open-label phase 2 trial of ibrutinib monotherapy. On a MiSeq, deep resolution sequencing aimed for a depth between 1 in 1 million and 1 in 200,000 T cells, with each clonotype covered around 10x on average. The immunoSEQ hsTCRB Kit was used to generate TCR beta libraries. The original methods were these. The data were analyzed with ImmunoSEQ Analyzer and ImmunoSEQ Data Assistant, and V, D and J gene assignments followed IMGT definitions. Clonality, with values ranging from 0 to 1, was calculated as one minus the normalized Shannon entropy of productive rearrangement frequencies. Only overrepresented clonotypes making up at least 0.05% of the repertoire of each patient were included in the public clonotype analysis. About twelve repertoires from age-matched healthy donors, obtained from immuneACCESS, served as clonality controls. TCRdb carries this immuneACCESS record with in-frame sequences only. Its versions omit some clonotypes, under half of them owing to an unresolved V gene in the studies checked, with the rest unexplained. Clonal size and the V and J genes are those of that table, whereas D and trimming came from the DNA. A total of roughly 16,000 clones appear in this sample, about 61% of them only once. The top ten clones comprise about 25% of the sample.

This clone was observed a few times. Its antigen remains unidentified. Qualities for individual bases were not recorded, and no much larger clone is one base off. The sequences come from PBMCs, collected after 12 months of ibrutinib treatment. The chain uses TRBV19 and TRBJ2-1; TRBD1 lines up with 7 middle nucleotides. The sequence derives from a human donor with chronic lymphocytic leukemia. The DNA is TGTGCCAGTACCGTAGGGACAGCTGGTGAGAATGAGCAGTTCTTC. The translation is CASTVGTAGENEQFF.